Each of the 2 T cell receptor beta chains below was sequenced from the same sample in a study of cytomegalovirus exposure and HLA in healthy donors. PCR used 60 Vbeta primers and 13 Jbeta primers. Libraries were prepared by immunoSEQ multiplex PCR; TCRdb keeps only in-frame clonotypes and omits some of them. Among around 95,000 clones listed, under 85% were seen once. The sample was PBMCs. The source is a woman in her thirties or forties in good health and CMV-seropositive.

The rearrangement uses TRBV27 and TRBJ2-3, with D possibly being TRBD2 (7 bases). Germline-derived CDR1 and CDR2 are MNHEY and SMNVEV (reference sequence). The CDR3 totals 17 residues. Trimming stripped 2 bases from V and 1 base from J, with 16 bases between. CDR3 protein: CASSLKGGGEGTDTQYF. CDR3 in DNA: TGTGCCAGCAGTTTAAAGGGCGGGGGCGAGGGCACAGATACGCAGTATTTT.

This chain joins TRBV7-3 and TRBJ1-1; no clear D. The V and J ends lost 5 bases and 1 base respectively, with 11 bases between them. The germline gives CDR1 SGHTA, CDR2 FQGTGA. The CDR3 totals 14 residues. DNA of the CDR3: TGTGCCAGCAGCCTCGGACGGGAGAACACTGAAGCTTTCTTT. Protein: CASSLGRENTEAFF.